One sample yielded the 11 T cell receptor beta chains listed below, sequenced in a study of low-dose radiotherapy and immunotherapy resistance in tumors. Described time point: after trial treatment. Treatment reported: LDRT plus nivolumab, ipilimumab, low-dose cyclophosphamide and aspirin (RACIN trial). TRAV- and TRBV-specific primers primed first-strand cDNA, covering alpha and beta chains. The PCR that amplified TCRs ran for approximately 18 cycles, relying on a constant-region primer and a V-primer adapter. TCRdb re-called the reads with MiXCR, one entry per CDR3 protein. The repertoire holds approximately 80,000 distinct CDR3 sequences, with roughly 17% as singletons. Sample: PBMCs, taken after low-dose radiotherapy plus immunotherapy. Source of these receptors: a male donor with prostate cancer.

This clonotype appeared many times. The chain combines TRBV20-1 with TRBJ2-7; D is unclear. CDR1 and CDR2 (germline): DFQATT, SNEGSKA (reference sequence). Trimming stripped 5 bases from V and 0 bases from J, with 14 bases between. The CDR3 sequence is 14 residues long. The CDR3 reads CSAGVAGSSYEQYF. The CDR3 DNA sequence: TGCAGTGCTGGGGTGGCAGGAAGCTCCTACGAGCAGTACTTC.

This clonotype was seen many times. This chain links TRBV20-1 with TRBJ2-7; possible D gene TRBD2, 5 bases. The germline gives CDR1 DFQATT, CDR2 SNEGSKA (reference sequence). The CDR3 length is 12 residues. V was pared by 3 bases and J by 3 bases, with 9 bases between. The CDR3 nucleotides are TGCAGTGCTAGGGGTCGGGGCTACGAGCAGTACTTC. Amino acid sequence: CSARGRGYEQYF.

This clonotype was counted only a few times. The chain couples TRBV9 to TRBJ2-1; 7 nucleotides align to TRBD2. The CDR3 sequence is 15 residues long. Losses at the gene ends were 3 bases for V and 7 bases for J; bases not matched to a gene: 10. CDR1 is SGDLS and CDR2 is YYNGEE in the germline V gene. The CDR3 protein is CASSAGTTRRNEQFF. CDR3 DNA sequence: TGTGCCAGCAGCGCCGGGACTACCAGACGAAATGAGCAGTTCTTC.

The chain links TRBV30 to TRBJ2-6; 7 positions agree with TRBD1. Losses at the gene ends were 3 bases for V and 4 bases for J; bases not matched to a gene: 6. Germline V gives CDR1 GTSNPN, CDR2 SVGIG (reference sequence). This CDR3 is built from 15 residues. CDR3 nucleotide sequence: TGTGCCTGGAGGGAGACAGGGTCCGGGGCCAACGTCCTGACTTTC. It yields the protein CAWRETGSGANVLTF.

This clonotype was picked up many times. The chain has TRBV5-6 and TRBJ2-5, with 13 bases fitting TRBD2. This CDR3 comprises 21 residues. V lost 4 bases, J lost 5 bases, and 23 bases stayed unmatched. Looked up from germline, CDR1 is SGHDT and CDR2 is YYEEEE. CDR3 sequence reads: CASSARTGLAGVAHLLETQYF. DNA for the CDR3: TGTGCCAGCAGCGCGAGAACCGGACTAGCGGGAGTGGCCCACCTTTTGGAGACCCAGTACTTC.

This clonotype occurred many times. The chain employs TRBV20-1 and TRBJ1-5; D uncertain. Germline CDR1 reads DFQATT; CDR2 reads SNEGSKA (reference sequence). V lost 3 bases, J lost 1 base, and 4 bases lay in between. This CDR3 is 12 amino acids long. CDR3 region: CSASTSNQPQHF. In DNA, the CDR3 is TGCAGTGCTAGTACCAGCAATCAGCCCCAGCATTTT.

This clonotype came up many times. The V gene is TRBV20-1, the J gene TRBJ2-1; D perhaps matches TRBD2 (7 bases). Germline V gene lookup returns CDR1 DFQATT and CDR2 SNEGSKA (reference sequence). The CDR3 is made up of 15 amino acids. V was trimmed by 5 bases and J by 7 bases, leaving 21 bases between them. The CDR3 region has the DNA TGCAGTGCTCCGAGGGGGAGCGGGATCCTAAATGAGCAGTTCTTC. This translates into CSAPRGSGILNEQFF.

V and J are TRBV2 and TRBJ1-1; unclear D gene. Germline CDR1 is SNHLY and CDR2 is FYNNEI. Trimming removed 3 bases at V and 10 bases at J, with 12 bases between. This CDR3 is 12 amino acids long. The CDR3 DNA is TGTGCCAGCAGTGAGGGCGCCCGTAGAGCTTTCTTT. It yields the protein CASSEGARRAFF.

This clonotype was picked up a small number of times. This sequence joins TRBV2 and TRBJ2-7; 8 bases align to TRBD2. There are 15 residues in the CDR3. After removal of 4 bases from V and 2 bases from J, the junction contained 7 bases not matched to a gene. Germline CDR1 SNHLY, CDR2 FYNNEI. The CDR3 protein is CASSVRREGAYEQYF. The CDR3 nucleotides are TGTGCCAGCAGTGTGCGTCGGGAGGGCGCCTACGAGCAGTACTTC.

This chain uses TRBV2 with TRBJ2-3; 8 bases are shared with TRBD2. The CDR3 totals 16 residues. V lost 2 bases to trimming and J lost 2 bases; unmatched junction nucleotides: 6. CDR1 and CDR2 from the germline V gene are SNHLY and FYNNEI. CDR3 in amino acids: CASSERGGRATDTQYF. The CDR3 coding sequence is TGTGCCAGCAGTGAACGGGGGGGTAGAGCCACAGATACGCAGTATTTT. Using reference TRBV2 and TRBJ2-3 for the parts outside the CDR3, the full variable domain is EPEVTQTPSHQVTQMGQEVILRCVPISNHLYFYWYRQILGQKVEFLVSFYNNEISEKSEIFDDQFSVERPDGSNFTLKIRSTKLEDSAMYFCASSERGGRATDTQYFGPGTRLTVL.

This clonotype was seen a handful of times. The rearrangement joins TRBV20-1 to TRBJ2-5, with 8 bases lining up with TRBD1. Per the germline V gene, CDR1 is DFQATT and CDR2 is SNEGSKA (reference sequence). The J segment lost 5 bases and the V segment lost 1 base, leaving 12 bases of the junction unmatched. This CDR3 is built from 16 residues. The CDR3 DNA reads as TGCAGTGCTAGAGCTCAGGGGGCGTCCCTTAGGGAGACCCAGTACTTC. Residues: CSARAQGASLRETQYF.